This is a list of T cell receptor beta chains from one sample in a study of T cells in Graves' hyperthyroidism and ophthalmopathy. One entry per CDR3 protein results from TCRdb running MiXCR on the multiplex PCR reads. This table holds a few hundred thousand distinct CDR3 sequences, around 15% found once. The sample comprised blood. The receptors stem from a woman in her 40s with Graves' ophthalmopathy. CDR3s include the opening cysteine and the closing phenylalanine or tryptophan. Fields, in order: CDR3 protein, CDR3 DNA, clone size, V gene, D gene, J gene. D genes are given only for firm matches. The size entry is marked missing in some rows and otherwise reads once, few, many or a size class.

cdr3_aa: CASSQEGGGGEQFF; cdr3_nt: TGCGCCAGCAGCCAAGAGGGGGGGGGCGGTGAGCAGTTCTTC; clone_size: NA; v_call: TRBV4-1; d_call: NA; j_call: TRBJ2-1
cdr3_aa: CSASEGGNYGYTF; cdr3_nt: TGCAGTGCTAGTGAGGGAGGGAACTATGGCTACACCTTC; clone_size: many; v_call: TRBV20-1; d_call: NA; j_call: TRBJ1-2
cdr3_aa: CASSAGLAGYTDTQYF; cdr3_nt: TGTGCCAGCAGCGCCGGACTAGCGGGATACACAGATACGCAGTATTTT; clone_size: few; v_call: TRBV7-3; d_call: TRBD2; j_call: TRBJ2-3
cdr3_aa: CASSIRTAGTSTDTQYF; cdr3_nt: TGTGCCAGTAGTATACGAACGGCGGGAACTAGCACAGATACGCAGTATTTT; clone_size: NA; v_call: TRBV19; d_call: NA; j_call: TRBJ2-3
cdr3_aa: CASSSRPIETQYF; cdr3_nt: TGCGCCAGCAGCAGTAGGCCGATAGAGACCCAGTACTTC; clone_size: many; v_call: TRBV4-1; d_call: NA; j_call: TRBJ2-5
cdr3_aa: CASSLSAGVSSYNEQFF; cdr3_nt: TGTGCCAGCAGTTTATCAGCGGGGGTTAGCTCCTACAATGAGCAGTTCTTC; clone_size: many; v_call: TRBV12-3/TRBV12-4; d_call: TRBD2; j_call: TRBJ2-1
cdr3_aa: CASTTRADEYEKLFF; cdr3_nt: TGTGCCAGCACCACTAGGGCCGATGAGTACGAAAAACTGTTTTTT; clone_size: many; v_call: TRBV11-3; d_call: NA; j_call: TRBJ1-4
cdr3_aa: CASSPGRYMNTEAFF; cdr3_nt: TGTGCCAGCAGTCCGGGGCGTTACATGAACACTGAAGCTTTCTTT; clone_size: many; v_call: TRBV12-3/TRBV12-4; d_call: NA; j_call: TRBJ1-1
cdr3_aa: CASSIASGSYNEQFF; cdr3_nt: TGTGCCAGTAGTATTGCTAGCGGATCCTACAATGAGCAGTTCTTC; clone_size: few; v_call: TRBV19; d_call: TRBD2; j_call: TRBJ2-1
cdr3_aa: CASSDSGSNQPQHF; cdr3_nt: TGTGCCAGCAGTGACTCAGGCAGCAATCAGCCCCAGCATTTT; clone_size: many; v_call: TRBV2; d_call: NA; j_call: TRBJ1-5
cdr3_aa: CASSPTRTTRNEQYF; cdr3_nt: TGTGCCAGCAGCCCCACTCGGACTACCAGGAACGAGCAGTACTTC; clone_size: few; v_call: TRBV6-2/TRBV6-3; d_call: NA; j_call: TRBJ2-7
cdr3_aa: CAWSFRNTGELFF; cdr3_nt: TGTGCCTGGAGTTTTCGTAACACCGGGGAGCTGTTTTTT; clone_size: many; v_call: TRBV30; d_call: NA; j_call: TRBJ2-2
cdr3_aa: CASHQGGGLARNEQFF; cdr3_nt: TGCGCCAGTCACCAGGGGGGGGGACTAGCTCGGAATGAGCAGTTCTTC; clone_size: NA; v_call: TRBV5-1; d_call: TRBD2; j_call: TRBJ2-1
cdr3_aa: CASSPSEVPMNTEAFF; cdr3_nt: TGTGCCAGCTCACCATCGGAGGTCCCCATGAACACTGAAGCTTTCTTT; clone_size: many; v_call: TRBV18; d_call: NA; j_call: TRBJ1-1
cdr3_aa: CASKTTGLLVGPQHF; cdr3_nt: TGTGCCAGCAAAACCACGGGGCTCCTCGTCGGGCCCCAGCATTTT; clone_size: NA; v_call: TRBV27; d_call: NA; j_call: TRBJ1-5
cdr3_aa: CASSLLANRESEQYF; cdr3_nt: TGTGCCAGCAGTTTATTGGCTAACAGGGAATCCGAGCAGTACTTC; clone_size: NA; v_call: TRBV6-5; d_call: NA; j_call: TRBJ2-7
cdr3_aa: CASSYGARDGSYEQYF; cdr3_nt: TGTGCCAGCAGTTACGGGGCCAGGGATGGATCCTACGAGCAGTACTTC; clone_size: many; v_call: TRBV6-6; d_call: NA; j_call: TRBJ2-7
cdr3_aa: CASSQDPIGGSNQPQHF; cdr3_nt: TGCGCCAGCAGCCAAGATCCTATTGGGGGTAGCAATCAGCCCCAGCATTTT; clone_size: few; v_call: TRBV4-1; d_call: NA; j_call: TRBJ1-5
cdr3_aa: CSVVSSRTGELFF; cdr3_nt: TGCAGCGTTGTCTCCTCGAGAACCGGGGAGCTGTTTTTT; clone_size: NA; v_call: TRBV29-1; d_call: NA; j_call: TRBJ2-2
cdr3_aa: CASTIRGTGELFF; cdr3_nt: TGTGCCAGCACCATAAGGGGAACCGGGGAGCTGTTTTTT; clone_size: NA; v_call: TRBV3-1; d_call: NA; j_call: TRBJ2-2
cdr3_aa: CSANPGTGLDQPQHF; cdr3_nt: TGCAGTGCTAACCCCGGGACAGGGCTGGATCAGCCCCAGCATTTT; clone_size: NA; v_call: TRBV20-1; d_call: TRBD1; j_call: TRBJ1-5
cdr3_aa: CASSIRGLGSDEQFF; cdr3_nt: TGTGCCAGCAGCATTCGGGGCCTAGGCTCGGATGAGCAGTTCTTC; clone_size: NA; v_call: TRBV5-4; d_call: NA; j_call: TRBJ2-1
cdr3_aa: CSARVAGSYYEQYF; cdr3_nt: TGCAGTGCTAGAGTCGCAGGGAGCTACTACGAGCAGTACTTC; clone_size: many; v_call: TRBV20-1; d_call: NA; j_call: TRBJ2-7
cdr3_aa: CASSPRRGDTQYF; cdr3_nt: TGTGCCAGCAGCCCTCGTAGAGGGGATACGCAGTATTTT; clone_size: many; v_call: TRBV3-1; d_call: NA; j_call: TRBJ2-3
cdr3_aa: CASSLFRGSETQYF; cdr3_nt: TGTGCCAGCAGCTTATTCAGGGGATCGGAGACCCAGTACTTC; clone_size: many; v_call: TRBV11-1; d_call: NA; j_call: TRBJ2-5
cdr3_aa: CSVENPGMNTEAFF; cdr3_nt: TGCAGCGTTGAAAACCCGGGCATGAACACTGAAGCTTTCTTT; clone_size: few; v_call: TRBV29-1; d_call: NA; j_call: TRBJ1-1
cdr3_aa: CASRHDRESTYEQYF; cdr3_nt: TGTGCCAGCAGACACGACAGGGAGTCTACCTACGAGCAGTACTTC; clone_size: many; v_call: TRBV6-1; d_call: TRBD1; j_call: TRBJ2-7
cdr3_aa: CASSQNTGTGFYEQYF; cdr3_nt: TGTGCCAGCAGCCAAAATACCGGGACAGGGTTTTACGAGCAGTACTTC; clone_size: few; v_call: TRBV3-1; d_call: TRBD1; j_call: TRBJ2-7
cdr3_aa: CASSVVVRTDTQYF; cdr3_nt: TGTGCCAGCAGCGTAGTCGTCCGGACAGATACGCAGTATTTT; clone_size: many; v_call: TRBV9; d_call: NA; j_call: TRBJ2-3
cdr3_aa: CSARGYHLSSTDTQYF; cdr3_nt: TGCAGTGCTAGAGGATACCACCTTTCTAGCACAGATACGCAGTATTTT; clone_size: many; v_call: TRBV20-1; d_call: NA; j_call: TRBJ2-3
cdr3_aa: CASSPSNYLQETQYF; cdr3_nt: TGTGCCAGCAGTCCGTCTAATTACCTGCAAGAGACCCAGTACTTC; clone_size: many; v_call: TRBV7-3; d_call: NA; j_call: TRBJ2-5
cdr3_aa: CSARDQTRAKETQYF; cdr3_nt: TGCAGTGCTAGAGATCAGACTAGGGCAAAAGAGACCCAGTACTTC; clone_size: many; v_call: TRBV20-1; d_call: NA; j_call: TRBJ2-5
cdr3_aa: CASSSPGLAIEQFF; cdr3_nt: TGTGCCAGTAGTAGCCCGGGACTAGCCATAGAGCAGTTCTTC; clone_size: NA; v_call: TRBV19; d_call: TRBD2; j_call: TRBJ2-1
cdr3_aa: CASSLGGQGSYNEQFF; cdr3_nt: TGCGCCAGCAGCCTGGGAGGACAGGGGTCCTACAATGAGCAGTTCTTC; clone_size: NA; v_call: TRBV5-1; d_call: TRBD1; j_call: TRBJ2-1
cdr3_aa: CASSLAAAAGNEKLFF; cdr3_nt: TGCGCCAGCAGCTTGGCCGCAGCGGCCGGTAATGAAAAACTGTTTTTT; clone_size: once; v_call: TRBV5-1; d_call: NA; j_call: TRBJ1-4
cdr3_aa: CAWRGRDRGLGAFF; cdr3_nt: TGTGCCTGGAGAGGCCGGGACAGGGGGCTTGGGGCTTTCTTT; clone_size: NA; v_call: TRBV30; d_call: TRBD1; j_call: TRBJ1-1
cdr3_aa: CSVPGHTF; cdr3_nt: TGCAGCGTTCCGGGTCACACCTTC; clone_size: NA; v_call: TRBV29-1; d_call: NA; j_call: TRBJ1-2
cdr3_aa: CASSLVAGGPVEQYF; cdr3_nt: TGTGCCAGCAGTTTAGTAGCGGGAGGGCCGGTGGAGCAGTACTTC; clone_size: many; v_call: TRBV27; d_call: TRBD2; j_call: TRBJ2-7
cdr3_aa: CASSHPQIGTGNNEQFF; cdr3_nt: TGCGCCAGCAGCCACCCCCAGATCGGGACAGGAAACAATGAGCAGTTCTTC; clone_size: few; v_call: TRBV4-1; d_call: TRBD1; j_call: TRBJ2-1
cdr3_aa: CASSPGGGASDTQYF; cdr3_nt: TGCGCCAGCAGCCCAGGCGGGGGGGCTAGCGATACGCAGTATTTT; clone_size: many; v_call: TRBV5-1; d_call: TRBD2; j_call: TRBJ2-3
cdr3_aa: CASRAPPGQGNTGELFF; cdr3_nt: TGTGCCAGCAGAGCCCCGCCGGGACAGGGGAACACCGGGGAGCTGTTTTTT; clone_size: many; v_call: TRBV28; d_call: TRBD1; j_call: TRBJ2-2
cdr3_aa: CASSSGEGGYTF; cdr3_nt: TGCGCCAGCAGCTCGGGGGAAGGTGGCTACACCTTC; clone_size: many; v_call: TRBV5-1; d_call: NA; j_call: TRBJ1-2
cdr3_aa: CASSPSGAPEQFF; cdr3_nt: TGTGCCAGCTCACCTAGTGGGGCACCTGAGCAGTTCTTC; clone_size: many; v_call: TRBV18; d_call: NA; j_call: TRBJ2-1
cdr3_aa: CAGSLLGAPNTGELFF; cdr3_nt: TGTGCCGGCAGCTTATTGGGGGCCCCGAACACCGGGGAGCTGTTTTTT; clone_size: NA; v_call: TRBV7-9; d_call: NA; j_call: TRBJ2-2
cdr3_aa: CASSPLERETQYF; cdr3_nt: TGTGCCAGCTCACCATTAGAGCGAGAGACCCAGTACTTC; clone_size: few; v_call: TRBV18; d_call: NA; j_call: TRBJ2-5
cdr3_aa: CASSTPRVGDTEAFF; cdr3_nt: TGTGCCAGCAGCACCCCCAGGGTTGGCGACACTGAAGCTTTCTTT; clone_size: few; v_call: TRBV6-1; d_call: NA; j_call: TRBJ1-1